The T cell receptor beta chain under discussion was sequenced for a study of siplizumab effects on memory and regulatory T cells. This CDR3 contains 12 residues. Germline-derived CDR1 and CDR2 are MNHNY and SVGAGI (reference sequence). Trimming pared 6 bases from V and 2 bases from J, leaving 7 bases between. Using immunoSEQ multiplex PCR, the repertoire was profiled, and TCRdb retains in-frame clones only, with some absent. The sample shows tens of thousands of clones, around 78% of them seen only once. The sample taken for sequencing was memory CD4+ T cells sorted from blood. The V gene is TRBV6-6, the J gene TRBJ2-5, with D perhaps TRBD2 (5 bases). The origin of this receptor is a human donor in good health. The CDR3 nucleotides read TGTGCCAGCAGGACGGGGCAAGAGACCCAGTACTTC. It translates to CASRTGQETQYF.